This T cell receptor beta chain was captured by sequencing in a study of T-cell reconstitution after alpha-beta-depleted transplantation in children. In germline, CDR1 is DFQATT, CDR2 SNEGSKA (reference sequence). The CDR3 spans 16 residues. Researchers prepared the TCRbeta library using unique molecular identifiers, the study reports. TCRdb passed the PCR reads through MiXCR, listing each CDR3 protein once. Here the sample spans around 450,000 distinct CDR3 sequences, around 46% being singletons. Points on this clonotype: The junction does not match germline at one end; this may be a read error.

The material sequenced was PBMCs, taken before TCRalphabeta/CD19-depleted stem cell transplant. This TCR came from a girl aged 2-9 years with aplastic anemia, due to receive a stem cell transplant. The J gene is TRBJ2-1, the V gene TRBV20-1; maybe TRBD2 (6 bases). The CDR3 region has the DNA TGCAGTGCTAGAGATTTCCTCCGGGACTCCCACAATGAGCAGTTCTTC. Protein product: CSARDFLRDSHNEQFF.